The 9 T cell receptor beta chains listed next were all sequenced from one sample in a study of shared clonotypes between healthy human individuals. TCRdb keeps only in-frame clones here, not all; method: immunoSEQ multiplex PCR. In the table there are about 2,500,000 clones, more than 90% of which are singletons. Sequencing was carried out using naive CD4+ T cells sorted from blood. Sample subset: CD45RA+ positively selected. These receptors came from a man between 18 and 29 years old in good health.

J is TRBJ1-4 and V is TRBV6-1, with a tentative D call TRBD1 (6 bases). V shed 2 bases and J shed 4 bases, with 20 bases lying between them. The CDR3 covers 18 residues. Germline V lookup: CDR1 MNHNS, CDR2 SASEGT. The CDR3 DNA reads as TGTGCCAGCAGTGAACTGTTCCCGCCAGGGACAAGTAATGAAAAACTGTTTTTT. Translating gives CASSELFPPGTSNEKLFF.

This sequence joins TRBV7-9 and TRBJ1-1; TRBD1 is a possible D gene (5 bases). The CDR3 totals 18 residues. V was shortened by 1 base and J by 4 bases, with 22 bases between the two germline ends. Germline CDR1 reads SEHNR; CDR2 reads FQNEAQ (reference sequence). CDR3 coding DNA: TGTGCCAGCAGCTTAGATCTTTTTTGGGGGTCTGGTGGCACTGAAGCTTTCTTT. It translates to CASSLDLFWGSGGTEAFF.

The chain joins TRBV6-6 to TRBJ2-5; D might be TRBD1 (6 bases). With 7 bases removed from V and 4 bases from J, the gap between germline ends came to 16 bases. This CDR3 spans 14 amino acids. Germline V gene data show CDR1 as MNHNY and CDR2 as SVGAGI (reference sequence). In DNA form, the CDR3 reads TGTGCCAGCACCCAGGGGATGGAAGGAGAGACCCAGTACTTC. Translating it yields CASTQGMEGETQYF.

To note about this clone: Other DNA sequences in the same sample also yield this CDR3. This chain connects TRBV5-4 to TRBJ1-4; D is undetermined. The CDR3 has 15 residues. V dropped 0 bases and J dropped 3 bases, with 9 bases sitting between them. CDR1 and CDR2 from the germline V gene are SGHNT and YYREEE (reference sequence). The CDR3 nucleotides read TGTGCCAGCAGCTTGGGCGGATCAGCTAATGAAAAACTGTTTTTT. This sequence encodes CASSLGGSANEKLFF.

The chain has TRBV5-1 and TRBJ1-1, with D unclear. Trimming stripped 0 bases from V and 0 bases from J, with 6 bases between. CDR1 SGHRS and CDR2 YFSETQ come from the germline V gene. The CDR3 spans 14 residues. CDR3 residues: CASSLVALNTEAFF. The CDR3 nucleotides are TGCGCCAGCAGCTTGGTGGCCCTGAACACTGAAGCTTTCTTT. Full variable domain (remainder filled in from reference TRBV5-1 and TRBJ1-1): KAGVTQTPRYLIKTRGQQVTLSCSPISGHRSVSWYQQTPGQGLQFLFEYFSETQRNKGNFPGRFSGRQFSNSRSEMNVSTLELGDSALYLCASSLVALNTEAFFGQGTRLTVV.

The genes are TRBV2 and TRBJ1-1; D possibly corresponds to TRBD1 (5 bases). V dropped 8 bases and J dropped 4 bases, with 14 bases sitting between them. Per the germline V gene, CDR1 is SNHLY and CDR2 is FYNNEI. CDR3 length: 13 residues. The DNA for the CDR3 is TGTGCCAGCCTCGTGGAGGGGAGCACTGAAGCTTTCTTT. Its protein product is CASLVEGSTEAFF.

The chain carries TRBV5-6 and TRBJ2-1, with 8 bases that match TRBD2. The CDR3 is 14 residues long. The germline CDR1 and CDR2 sequences are SGHDT and YYEEEE. The J segment lost 3 bases and the V segment lost 2 bases, leaving 1 base of the junction unmatched. The CDR3 here is CASSLLADYNEQFF. DNA of the CDR3: TGTGCCAGCAGCTTACTAGCGGACTACAATGAGCAGTTCTTC.

The genes are TRBV5-1 and TRBJ1-1; D is possibly TRBD1 (6 bases). The length of the CDR3 is 15 residues. V was clipped by 1 base and J by 7 bases, with 17 bases between them. Germline V gene lookup returns CDR1 SGHRS and CDR2 YFSETQ. The CDR3 coding sequence is TGCGCCAGCAGCTTGTTATCCAGACAGGACCTTGAAGCTTTCTTT. This codes for CASSLLSRQDLEAFF.

This chain uses TRBV15 with TRBJ2-5; 7 nucleotides align to TRBD2. Germline V lookup: CDR1 LNHNV, CDR2 YYDKDF (reference sequence). This CDR3 has 21 amino acids. The junction had 21 bases not matched to a gene; V was cut back by 1 base and J by 1 base. The DNA for the CDR3 is TGTGCCACCAGCAGAGTTTTTAGGTGGCTCGGGGGGACGGGCCTCCAAGAGACCCAGTACTTC. Its protein is CATSRVFRWLGGTGLQETQYF.